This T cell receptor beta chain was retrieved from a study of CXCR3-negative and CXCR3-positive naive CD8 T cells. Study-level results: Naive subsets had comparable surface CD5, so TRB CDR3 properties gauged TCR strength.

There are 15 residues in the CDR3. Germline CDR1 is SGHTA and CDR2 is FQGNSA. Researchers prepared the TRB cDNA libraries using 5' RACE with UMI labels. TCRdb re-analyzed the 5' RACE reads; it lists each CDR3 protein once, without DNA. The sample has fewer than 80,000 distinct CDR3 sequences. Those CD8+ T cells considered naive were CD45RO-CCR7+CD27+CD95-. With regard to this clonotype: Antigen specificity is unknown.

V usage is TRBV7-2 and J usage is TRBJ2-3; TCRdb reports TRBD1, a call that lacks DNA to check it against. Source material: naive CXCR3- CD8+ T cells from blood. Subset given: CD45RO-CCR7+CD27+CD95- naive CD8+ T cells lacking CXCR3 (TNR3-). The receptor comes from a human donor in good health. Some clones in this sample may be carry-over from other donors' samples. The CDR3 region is CASSPGTGSTDTQYF.